The present TCR beta chain was sequenced within a study of beta chain features in type 1 diabetes. Study-level points and caveats: Shortening that was moderate but significant affected the TCRB CDR3s of Type 1 diabetes patients in all four CD4+ subsets. The naive, central memory and Treg TCRB repertoires showed an apparent similarity that was greater among patients than among healthy donors. Sequencing of cDNA might inflate the share of cells that strongly express TCR.

Isolation of CD4+ naive, central memory, regulatory and stem cell-like memory cells was achieved by sorting via CD45RO/CCR7/CD25/CD127/CD95/CD27. The sample holds many counts of this clone. Antigen unknown. CDR3 length: 11 residues. Germline V gene sequence: CDR1 MDHEN, CDR2 SYDVKM. The ends were cut back, 8 bases at V and 5 bases at J, with 9 bases in the middle. Reverse transcription of all isolated RNA meant that expressed TCRB transcripts were sequenced. Produced via immunoSEQ multiplex PCR; TCRdb's table is partial and in-frame only. The sample lists about 320,000 clones; approximately 14% were seen once.

The clonotype comes from a man aged 25-45 years in good health. The sample taken for sequencing was central memory CD4+ T cells from blood. The V gene is TRBV28, the J gene TRBJ2-5; unclear D gene. The CDR3 protein is CASRRSETQYF. The CDR3 nucleotides read TGTGCCAGCCGCCGTTCGGAGACCCAGTACTTC.